The T cell receptor beta chain described here comes from a study of cytomegalovirus exposure and HLA in healthy donors. TCRdb's copy holds only in-frame clones and misses some; the assay was immunoSEQ multiplex PCR. The table has about 130,000 clones, approximately 92% seen once. Between the trimmed V and J ends, which lost 6 bases and 3 bases, there was a span of 12 bases. Germline V gives CDR1 MNHEY, CDR2 SVGAGI. This CDR3 is 13 amino acids long. V is TRBV6-5 and J is TRBJ2-7; D perhaps matches TRBD1 (5 bases). This receptor was obtained from a woman between 18 and 29 years old in good health and CMV-seronegative. Sequenced input: PBMCs. This CDR3 is CASRDQGNYEQYF. The CDR3 DNA reads TGTGCCAGCAGGGACCAGGGTAACTACGAGCAGTACTTC.